Below, 25 T cell receptor beta chains from the same sample are listed, as sequenced in a study of blood T cells in healthy people across ages. Alongside a J-beta primer mix, a sample-barcoded 5' primer served in a second PCR lasting roughly 7 to 11 cycles. TCRdb re-called the 5' RACE reads with MiXCR, one entry per CDR3 protein. The data show hundreds of thousands of distinct CDR3 sequences, with over 45% seen just once and 20% to 25% held by the top ten. Sequences were obtained from blood. These receptors were collected from a man aged 25-45 years in good health.

This clonotype was seen only a few times. The chain joins TRBV29-1 to TRBJ2-1; maybe TRBD2 (6 bases). CDR1 and CDR2 (germline): SQVTM, ANQGSEA. The CDR3 loop spans 10 amino acids. V lost 6 bases and J 8 bases, leaving 8 bases between the germline ends. CDR3 bases: TGCAGCGTGGGGGGTGATGAGCAGTTCTTC. It translates to CSVGGDEQFF.

This clonotype was seen a single time. The germline gene is not matched at one end of the junction; a read error may be the cause. The chain uses TRBV28 and TRBJ2-5, with D tentatively TRBD2 (5 bases). The CDR3 has 17 amino acids. Looked up from germline, CDR1 is MDHEN and CDR2 is SYDVKM. The CDR3 DNA follows: TGTGCCAGCAGTTCTATCTCCGGGAAGCCTAGGGAAGAGGCCCAGTACTTC. Translation: CASSSISGKPREEAQYF.

This rearrangement joins TRBV7-3 to TRBJ2-4; tentatively, D is TRBD2 (5 bases). This CDR3 comprises 13 residues. V lost 0 bases and J 14 bases, leaving 14 bases between the germline ends. Germline V gene lookup returns CDR1 SGHTA and CDR2 FQGTGA. In DNA form, the CDR3 reads TGTGCCAGCAGCTTAACCTCGGACGAGGGAAAGTACTTC. Its protein product is CASSLTSDEGKYF.

This clonotype was counted between two and nine times. The chain is built from TRBV29-1 and TRBJ1-2; maybe TRBD1 (6 bases). The CDR3 contains 13 residues. Germline values: CDR1 SQVTM, CDR2 ANQGSEA. V lost 4 bases and J lost 4, with 13 bases in between. In DNA form, the CDR3 reads TGCAGCGTTGCAGGGGATAAGGTCTATGGCTACACCTTC. This translates into CSVAGDKVYGYTF.

This clonotype has just one count. The chain uses TRBV3-1 and TRBJ2-7; D perhaps matches TRBD2 (7 bases). Germline V gene sequence: CDR1 LGHDT, CDR2 YNNKEL (reference sequence). This CDR3 spans 18 amino acids. V lost 4 bases and J lost 6, with 28 bases in between. The CDR3, as DNA: TGTGCCAGCAGCCGAACAGATGTTGGACTAGGGGGGGTGAGCGAGCAGTACTTC. Encoded protein: CASSRTDVGLGGVSEQYF.

The genes are TRBV6-2 or TRBV6-3 and TRBJ2-6, with 8 bases identical to TRBD1. Germline values: CDR1 MNHEY, CDR2 SVGEGT. The length of the CDR3 is 16 residues. Trimming cost V 3 bases and J 2 bases; bases outside gene matches: 3. The CDR3 protein is CASSYDRGTGANVLTF. The CDR3 nucleotides read TGTGCCAGCAGTTATGACAGGGGAACTGGGGCCAACGTCCTGACTTTC.

This clonotype has more than one count but fewer than ten. V is TRBV11-2 and J is TRBJ1-2; the D is unclear. Germline lookup yields CDR1 SGHAT and CDR2 FQNNGV. The CDR3 sequence is 14 residues long. The V and J ends lost 5 bases and 4 bases respectively, with 14 bases between them. DNA for the CDR3: TGTGCCAGCAGCCTTTTCGAGGGCAGCTATGGCTACACCTTC. It yields the protein CASSLFEGSYGYTF.

The chain links TRBV20-1 to TRBJ2-4; D call uncertain. V shed 0 bases and J shed 11 bases, with 5 bases lying between them. This CDR3 is 10 amino acids long. CDR1 is DFQATT and CDR2 is SNEGSKA in the germline V gene (reference sequence). CDR3 in amino acids: CSARDRLQYF. The CDR3 nucleotides read TGCAGTGCTAGAGACAGACTTCAGTACTTC.

The chain has TRBV29-1 and TRBJ2-1; 9 nucleotides agree with TRBD2. The germline V gene encodes CDR1 SQVTM and CDR2 ANQGSEA. J was trimmed by 5 bases and V by 4 bases; bases with no gene match: 18. The CDR3 is made up of 18 amino acids. CDR3 DNA sequence: TGCAGCGTTGGATTAAGGGGAATCGGGACTAGCCCGAACAATGAGCAGTTCTTC. Protein sequence: CSVGLRGIGTSPNNEQFF.

The V gene is TRBV10-3, the J gene TRBJ2-4; 7 bases line up with TRBD1. The J call may be mistaken, given a closer DNA end match to TRBJ2-7. CDR3 length: 12 residues. Germline CDR1 reads ENHRY; CDR2 reads SYGVKD. In nucleotides, the CDR3 is TGTGCCATCCAGGGACAGTCCGACGAGCAGTACTTC. It yields the protein CAIQGQSDEQYF.

The chain links TRBV5-1 to TRBJ1-1; weak D call: TRBD1 (5 bases). CDR1 and CDR2 from the germline V gene are SGHRS and YFSETQ. This CDR3 comprises 14 residues. The V end lost 4 bases, the J end lost 3 bases, and 13 bases lay between the germline ends. The CDR3 sequence: CASSTQATDTEAFF. In DNA form, the CDR3 reads TGCGCCAGCAGCACCCAAGCGACAGACACTGAAGCTTTCTTT.

This clonotype is a singleton in its sample. This sequence joins TRBV2 and TRBJ2-7, with D unresolved. CDR1 and CDR2 from the germline V gene are SNHLY and FYNNEI. V was pared by 3 bases and J by 3 bases, with 6 bases between. The CDR3 runs to 12 residues. The CDR3 region has the DNA TGTGCCAGCAGTGACCCACGCTACGAGCAGTACTTC. As protein: CASSDPRYEQYF.

The rearrangement uses TRBV5-1 and TRBJ1-2; no firm D call. V lost 0 bases, J lost 6 bases, and 12 bases lay in between. The CDR3 runs to 14 residues. Germline values: CDR1 SGHRS, CDR2 YFSETQ. This CDR3 reads CASSLVSERNGYTF. Written as DNA, the CDR3 is TGCGCCAGCAGCTTGGTGTCGGAGCGGAATGGCTACACCTTC.

Written as DNA, the CDR3 is TGTGCCAGCAGTACACGAACTGGACAGGGTCCCTATGGCTACACCTTC. Translation: CASSTRTGQGPYGYTF. The rearrangement joins TRBV27 to TRBJ1-2; 8 nucleotides agree with TRBD1. The V and J ends lost 5 bases and 4 bases, in that order; junction bases with no gene match: 12. The germline V gene has CDR1 MNHEY and CDR2 SMNVEV (reference sequence). The CDR3 has 16 amino acids.

This clonotype was observed many times. The chain couples TRBV20-1 to TRBJ2-1; 10 nucleotides line up with TRBD1. The CDR3 is 15 residues long. Germline values: CDR1 DFQATT, CDR2 SNEGSKA (reference sequence). J gave up 3 bases and V 3 bases, and 5 bases lay outside the gene matches. CDR3 amino acids: CSASDRGRFYNEQFF. In nucleotides, the CDR3 is TGCAGTGCTAGCGACAGGGGGCGCTTCTACAATGAGCAGTTCTTC.

The rearrangement uses TRBV12-3 or TRBV12-4 and TRBJ2-7, with 8 bases identical to TRBD1. The J call could be wrong; TRBJ2-5 is a better fit for the DNA end. The CDR3 sequence is 14 residues long. The DNA of the CDR3 is TGTGCCAGCAGCACCAGACAGGGGAAAGAGACCCAGTACTTC. Translated, it gives CASSTRQGKETQYF.

The chain has TRBV7-2 and TRBJ2-3; tentatively, D is TRBD1 (5 bases). Trimming took 5 bases from V and 4 from J, leaving 10 bases between them. Germline CDR1 SGHTA, CDR2 FQGNSA. The CDR3 spans 13 residues. The CDR3 reads CASSPQTADTQYF. The CDR3 region has the DNA TGTGCCAGCAGCCCCCAGACAGCAGATACGCAGTATTTT.

This clonotype has only a few counts. CDR3 loop: CSGGEGTDTQYF. The CDR3 region has the DNA TGCAGCGGGGGTGAGGGGACAGATACGCAGTATTTT. V usage is TRBV29-1 and J usage is TRBJ2-3; D may correspond to TRBD1 or TRBD2 (5 bases each). Trimming removed 7 bases from V and 3 bases from J, with 11 bases in between. The CDR3 totals 12 residues. The germline V gene encodes CDR1 SQVTM and CDR2 ANQGSEA.

The chain links TRBV7-9 to TRBJ1-2, with TRBD1 as a possible D gene (5 bases). Germline CDR1 and CDR2: SEHNR and FQNEAQ (reference sequence). V was cut by 5 bases and J by 5 bases, with 9 bases left in between. The CDR3 runs to 12 residues. CDR3 in amino acids: CASSHGAYGYTF. The CDR3, as DNA: TGTGCCAGCAGCCACGGGGCGTATGGCTACACCTTC.

The chain combines TRBV7-9 with TRBJ1-1; TRBD1 matches 8 bases. The ends lost 7 bases at V and 2 bases at J; junction bases unmatched: 6. Germline CDR1 and CDR2: SEHNR and FQNEAQ (reference sequence). The CDR3 has 14 amino acids. This CDR3 reads CASTPDRVNTEAFF. DNA for the CDR3: TGTGCCAGCACCCCGGACAGGGTTAACACTGAAGCTTTCTTT.

With regard to this clonotype: A much larger clone lies one base from this, so it may be a read error. The CDR3 spells CARDRGGVTDTQYF. The CDR3 DNA is TGTGCCAGAGACCGGGGAGGCGTCACAGATACGCAGTATTTT. J is TRBJ2-3 and V is TRBV6-1, with D possibly matching TRBD2 (6 bases). Trimming pared 9 bases from V and 2 bases from J, leaving 15 bases between. The CDR3 loop spans 14 amino acids. CDR1 is MNHNS, CDR2 SASEGT, per germline.

The V call is TRBV18, the J call TRBJ2-1; D remains ambiguous. The CDR3 is 12 amino acids. The germline V gene has CDR1 KGHSH and CDR2 LQKENI. V was pared by 3 bases and J by 8 bases, with 8 bases between. The CDR3 nucleotides are TGTGCCAGCTCACCCTCGCGCGATGAGCAGTTCTTC. This encodes CASSPSRDEQFF.

The table lists this clonotype with a few counts. The J gene is TRBJ2-4, the V gene TRBV29-1; D assignment may be TRBD1 or TRBD2 (6 bases each). V dropped 3 bases and J dropped 13 bases, with 13 bases sitting between them. The CDR3 is 11 residues long. Germline lookup yields CDR1 SQVTM and CDR2 ANQGSEA. The CDR3 loop is CSVDFGGQQYF. CDR3 nucleotide sequence: TGCAGCGTTGATTTCGGGGGCCAGCAGTACTTC.

The table lists this clonotype with a few counts. The chain couples TRBV27 to TRBJ2-7; TRBD2 matches 8 bases. The CDR3 spans 16 residues. Germline lookup yields CDR1 MNHEY and CDR2 SMNVEV (reference sequence). The junction had 8 bases not matched to a gene; V was cut back by 2 bases and J by 2 bases. In nucleotides, the CDR3 is TGTGCCAGCAGTTTAGGGCCAGCGGGAGTGGCCTACGAGCAGTACTTC. Protein: CASSLGPAGVAYEQYF.

The rearrangement uses TRBV6-5 and TRBJ2-5; 9 bases match TRBD2. Germline values: CDR1 MNHEY, CDR2 SVGAGI. Trimming cost V 2 bases and J 1 base; bases outside gene matches: 5. This CDR3 contains 16 residues. CDR3 bases: TGTGCCAGCAGTTACGCGGGCGGGAGGGCCCAAGAGACCCAGTACTTC. Translating gives CASSYAGGRAQETQYF.